The 12 T cell receptor beta chains below were found in one sample sequenced in a study of T cell repertoires in aging, cancer and after chemotherapy. Rearranged V-D-J TRB sequences were amplified with a mixed TRB-A/B primer pool. TCRdb itself ran the multiplex PCR reads through MiXCR, one entry per CDR3 protein. The sample lists just under 5,000 distinct CDR3 sequences; roughly a third were seen once. TCR beta rearrangements were amplified from peripheral blood genomic DNA. The sequencing sample was made of blood. The receptor source for this set is a human donor with a blood cancer.

On this clonotype itself: A junction end diverges from the germline sequence, so it may reflect a read error. The genes are TRBV6-6 and TRBJ2-1, with 9 nucleotides matching TRBD1. The CDR3 length is 15 residues. Per germline, CDR1 MNHNY and CDR2 SVGAGI (reference sequence). CDR3 sequence (DNA): TGCGCCAGCAGTGAGCCGGGACAGGGCCACAATGAGCAGTTCTTC. Protein product: CASSEPGQGHNEQFF.

V and J are TRBV7-9 and TRBJ2-6; TRBD2 agrees at 7 bases. The CDR3 extends over 18 amino acids. The J segment lost 1 base and the V segment lost 4 bases, leaving 10 bases of the junction unmatched. Germline V gives CDR1 SEHNR, CDR2 FQNEAQ (reference sequence). The CDR3 loop reads CASSSLLGGKSGANVLTF. The CDR3 nucleotides are TGTGCCAGCAGCTCTCTGTTGGGGGGGAAATCTGGGGCCAACGTCCTGACTTTC.

The rearrangement uses TRBV4-1 and TRBJ1-1; D is ambiguous. Germline V gives CDR1 MGHRA, CDR2 YSYEKL. This CDR3 contains 15 residues. V lost 4 bases to trimming and J lost 7 bases, with 19 bases between them. The CDR3 protein is CASSRDLGPWGEAFF. The CDR3 DNA sequence: TGCGCCAGCAGCCGCGACCTTGGTCCCTGGGGTGAAGCTTTCTTT.

This clonotype was counted a few times. The chain recombines TRBV27 with TRBJ1-1; D is uncertain. This CDR3 spans 13 amino acids. Germline V gene data show CDR1 as MNHEY and CDR2 as SMNVEV (reference sequence). Trimming pared 8 bases from V and 4 bases from J, leaving 14 bases between. CDR3 bases: TGTGCCAGCGGTGTGGGCTGGAGCACTGAAGCTTTCTTT. It translates to CASGVGWSTEAFF.

This clonotype was detected only a few times. The chain has TRBV4-3 and TRBJ1-2, with D possibly matching TRBD1 (6 bases). Trimming removed 1 base at V and 8 bases at J, with 20 bases between. This CDR3 has 16 amino acids. In germline, CDR1 is LGHNA, CDR2 YSLEER. The CDR3 nucleotides are TGCGCCAGCAGCCAAGGCTCAGGGGTCCCCTCTTGGGGCTACACCTTC. This codes for CASSQGSGVPSWGYTF.

The chain carries TRBV7-9 and TRBJ2-3; TRBD1 aligns across 11 bases. The trim removed 6 bases at V and 1 base at J, leaving 9 bases unmatched. The CDR3 sequence is 17 residues long. Germline CDR1 SEHNR, CDR2 FQNEAQ (reference sequence). CDR3 DNA sequence: TGTGCCAGCAGATGGAGGACAGGGGGCGAGGGCACAGATACGCAGTATTTT. It yields the protein CASRWRTGGEGTDTQYF.

This chain joins TRBV30 and TRBJ1-2; D is uncertain. There are 13 residues in the CDR3. V lost 4 bases and J lost 3, with 12 bases in between. Germline V gene lookup returns CDR1 GTSNPN and CDR2 SVGIG (reference sequence). CDR3 DNA sequence: TGTGCCTGGAAAGGTGGAGCCCACTATGGCTACACCTTC. Translated, it gives CAWKGGAHYGYTF.

With respect to this clonotype: A junction end diverges from the germline sequence, so it may reflect a read error. The rearrangement links TRBV12-3 or TRBV12-4 to TRBJ2-5; D may be TRBD2 (6 bases). CDR3 size: 14 residues. This CDR3 is CATSEQARGETQYF. CDR3 in DNA: TGTGCCACCAGTGAACAGGCGCGGGGAGAGACCCAGTACTTC.

V usage is TRBV20-1 and J usage is TRBJ2-7; possibly TRBD1 for D (6 bases). The CDR3 loop spans 15 amino acids. V was trimmed by 0 bases and J by 5 bases, leaving 17 bases between them. CDR1 DFQATT and CDR2 SNEGSKA come from the germline V gene (reference sequence). Written as DNA, the CDR3 is TGCAGTGCTAGAGATCGTCAGGGGAAGTTCCACGAGCAGTACTTC. Translated, it gives CSARDRQGKFHEQYF.

As regards this clonotype: A read error is possible here, since a much larger clone lies one base away. CDR3 bases: TGTGCCAGTAGTAAGGGAAAGGGCGCAGATACGCAGTATTTT. Protein sequence: CASSKGKGADTQYF. This chain links TRBV19 with TRBJ2-3, with D unresolved. Germline V gene lookup returns CDR1 LNHDA and CDR2 SQIVND (reference sequence). Trimming cost V 4 bases and J 4 bases, with 12 bases left between them. The CDR3 has 14 residues.

This clonotype counts as medium-sized (0.01 to 0.1%). The V call is TRBV18, the J call TRBJ2-2; D possibly corresponds to TRBD2 (5 bases). This CDR3 region has 13 residues. Trimming took off 6 bases at V and 7 bases at J, with 12 bases between the two ends. Germline CDR1 KGHSH, CDR2 LQKENI. The CDR3 DNA is TGTGCCAGCTCCCTGGTGGAGGACGGGGAGCTGTTTTTT. As protein: CASSLVEDGELFF.

This clonotype turned up a few times. This sequence joins TRBV27 and TRBJ2-7; unclear D gene. Germline CDR1 MNHEY, CDR2 SMNVEV (reference sequence). The germline V and J ends were trimmed by 6 bases and 5 bases, with 8 bases remaining between them. CDR3 size: 11 residues. The CDR3 region is CASRWGDEQYF. CDR3 in DNA: TGTGCCAGCAGATGGGGTGACGAGCAGTACTTC.